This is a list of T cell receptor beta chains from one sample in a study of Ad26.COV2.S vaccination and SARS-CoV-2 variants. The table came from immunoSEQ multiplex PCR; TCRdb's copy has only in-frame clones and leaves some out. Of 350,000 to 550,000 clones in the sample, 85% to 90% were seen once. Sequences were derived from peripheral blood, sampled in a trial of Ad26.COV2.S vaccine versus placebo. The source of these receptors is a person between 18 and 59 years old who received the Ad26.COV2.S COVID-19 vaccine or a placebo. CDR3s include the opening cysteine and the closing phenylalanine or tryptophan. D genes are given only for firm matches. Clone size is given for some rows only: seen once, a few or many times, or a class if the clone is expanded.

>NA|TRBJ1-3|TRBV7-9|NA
CASSALAGVSGNTIYF
TGTGCCAGCAGCGCACTGGCGGGGGTCTCTGGAAACACCATATATTTT
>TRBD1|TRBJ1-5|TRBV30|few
CAWSPGTGHQPQHF
TGTGCCTGGAGTCCCGGGACAGGGCATCAGCCCCAGCATTTT
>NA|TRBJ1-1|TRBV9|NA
CASSARTPTTEAFF
TGTGCCAGCAGTGCCCGGACCCCAACCACTGAAGCTTTCTTT
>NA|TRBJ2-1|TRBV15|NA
CATSRDWMSDSSYNEQFF
TGTGCCACCAGCAGAGATTGGATGTCGGATAGCTCCTACAATGAGCAGTTCTTC
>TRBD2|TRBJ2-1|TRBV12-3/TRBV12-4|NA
CASNPSGRIEQFF
TGTGCCAGCAACCCTAGCGGGAGGATTGAGCAGTTCTTC
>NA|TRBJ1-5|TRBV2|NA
CASSAGARQPQHF
TGTGCCAGCAGTGCAGGTGCACGTCAGCCCCAGCATTTT
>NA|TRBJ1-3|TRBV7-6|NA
CASSSPSSGNTIYF
TGTGCCAGCAGCTCCCCGAGCTCTGGAAACACCATATATTTT
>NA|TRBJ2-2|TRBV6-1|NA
CASSEQGAATGELFF
TGTGCCAGCAGTGAGCAGGGCGCAGCGACCGGGGAGCTGTTTTTT
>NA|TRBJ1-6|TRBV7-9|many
CASTAQYSPLHF
TGTGCCAGCACGGCACAGTATTCACCCCTCCACTTT
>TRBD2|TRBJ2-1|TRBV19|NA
CASSRKRGVYNEQFF
TGTGCCAGTAGTAGAAAGCGGGGGGTCTACAATGAGCAGTTCTTC
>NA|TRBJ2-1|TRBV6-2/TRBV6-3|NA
CASSYFDGYNEQFF
TGTGCCAGCAGTTACTTCGACGGATACAATGAGCAGTTCTTC
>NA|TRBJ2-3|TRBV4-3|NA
CASSQGEYTDTQYF
TGCGCCAGCAGCCAAGGCGAGTATACAGATACGCAGTATTTT
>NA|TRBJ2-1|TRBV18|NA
CASSSGSYNEQFF
TGTGCCAGCTCTTCGGGGAGCTACAATGAGCAGTTCTTC
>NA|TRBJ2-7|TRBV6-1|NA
CASSEWRDGASYEQYF
TGTGCCAGCAGTGAATGGCGGGACGGCGCTTCCTACGAGCAGTACTTC
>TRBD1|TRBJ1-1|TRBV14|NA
CASSPSRGPGAEAFF
TGTGCCAGCAGTCCCTCTAGGGGGCCCGGGGCTGAAGCTTTCTTT
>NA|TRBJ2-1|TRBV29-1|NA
CSTNPPSSYNEQFF
TGCAGCACAAACCCCCCGAGCTCCTACAATGAGCAGTTCTTC
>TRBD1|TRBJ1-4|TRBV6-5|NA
CASSPLQGTSEKLFF
TGTGCCAGCAGCCCCCTACAGGGGACTTCTGAAAAACTGTTTTTT
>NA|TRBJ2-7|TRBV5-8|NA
CASSLGGTISYEQYF
TGTGCCAGCAGCTTGGGGGGGACGATATCCTACGAGCAGTACTTC
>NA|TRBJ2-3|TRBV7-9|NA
CASSLAPGYTDTQYF
TGTGCCAGCAGCTTAGCGCCCGGATACACAGATACGCAGTATTTT
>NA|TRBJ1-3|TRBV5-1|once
CASSLEGRGLSSGNTIYF
TGCGCCAGCAGCTTGGAGGGTCGGGGGCTAAGCTCTGGAAACACCATATATTTT
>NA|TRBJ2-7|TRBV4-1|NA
CASSQDRGYF
TGCGCCAGCAGCCAAGATAGAGGGTACTTC
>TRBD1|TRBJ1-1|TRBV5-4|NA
CASSLRDRGLNTEAFF
TGTGCCAGCAGCTTGAGGGACAGAGGATTGAACACTGAAGCTTTCTTT
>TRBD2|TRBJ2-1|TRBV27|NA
CASSLERGRYNEQFF
TGTGCCAGCAGTCTCGAGCGGGGGAGATACAATGAGCAGTTCTTC
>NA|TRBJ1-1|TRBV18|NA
CASSPLTGNTEAFF
TGTGCCAGCTCACCACTAACAGGGAACACTGAAGCTTTCTTT
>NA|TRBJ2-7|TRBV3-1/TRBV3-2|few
CASSHQAEAYEQYF
TGTGCCAGCAGCCATCAGGCTGAGGCCTACGAGCAGTACTTC
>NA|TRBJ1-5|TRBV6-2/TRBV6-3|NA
CASRPSGGTRQPQHF
TGTGCCAGCAGACCTTCGGGGGGGACGAGGCAGCCCCAGCATTTT
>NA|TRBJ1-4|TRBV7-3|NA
CASSLSGGHNEKLFF
TGTGCCAGCAGCTTATCGGGTGGACATAATGAAAAACTGTTTTTT
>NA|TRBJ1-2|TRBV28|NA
CASSLPSLLGGYTF
TGTGCCAGCAGTTTACCCTCCCTCCTCGGTGGCTACACCTTC
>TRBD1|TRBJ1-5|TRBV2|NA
CASSGGQGGSQPQHF
TGTGCCAGCAGTGGGGGACAGGGGGGCAGTCAGCCCCAGCATTTT